One T cell receptor (beta chain) is described in this entry. Its specificity is not known. This record belongs to a study of OX40 agonist ivuxolimab in advanced cancers. Study-wide background: Patients enrolled in dose escalation were diagnosed with hepatocellular carcinoma, melanoma, renal cell or head and neck cancer. Of the patients, three showed partial responses, one with hepatocellular carcinoma and two with cutaneous melanoma. From 23 to 79 years was the age range, with a mean of around 57 years, and around 80% were male. Study conclusions and caveats: Averaged across samples, CD8+ T cells carried more expanded clones than CD4+ did.

Sequenced by immunoSEQ multiplex PCR; TCRdb stores in-frame clones only, minus some. Here the sample spans approximately 6,000 clones, 81% being singletons. The germline gives CDR1 SGHVS, CDR2 FQNEAQ. V lost 1 base, J lost 3 bases, and 7 bases lay in between. This CDR3 is 13 amino acids long. The source of this sequence is an adult with an advanced solid tumor such as melanoma, head and neck, liver or kidney cancer. The chain combines TRBV7-8 with TRBJ2-7; TRBD1 is a possible D gene (5 bases). Sequenced material: CD4+ or CD8+ T cells sorted from blood, taken in a trial of the OX40 agonist ivuxolimab. DNA for the CDR3: TGTGCCAGCAGCTTAGACAGGATCTACGAGCAGTACTTC. This sequence encodes CASSLDRIYEQYF.